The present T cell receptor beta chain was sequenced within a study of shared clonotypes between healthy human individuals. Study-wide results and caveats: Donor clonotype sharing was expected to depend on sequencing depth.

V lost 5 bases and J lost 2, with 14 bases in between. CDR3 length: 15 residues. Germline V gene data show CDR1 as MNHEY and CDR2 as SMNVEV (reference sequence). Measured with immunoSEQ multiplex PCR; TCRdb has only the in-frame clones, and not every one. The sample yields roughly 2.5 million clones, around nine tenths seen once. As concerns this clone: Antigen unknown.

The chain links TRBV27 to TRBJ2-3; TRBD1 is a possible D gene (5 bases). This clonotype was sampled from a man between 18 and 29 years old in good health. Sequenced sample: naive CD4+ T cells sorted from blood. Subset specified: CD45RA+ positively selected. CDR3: CASSPLGQATDTQYF. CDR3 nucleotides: TGTGCCAGCAGTCCCCTCGGACAAGCCACAGATACGCAGTATTTT.